The rows below give T cell receptor beta chains drawn from one sample of a study of blood T cells in healthy people across ages. TCRdb re-derived calls from the 5' RACE reads in MiXCR, one entry per CDR3 protein. The sample includes fewer than 750,000 distinct CDR3 sequences, about 51% of them seen just once. The sequencing sample was made of blood. The receptors shown here come from a woman aged 80 or over in good health. The CDR3 runs from the conserved cysteine through the conserved F or W. Each record gives: clone size, V gene, CDR3 length, J gene, D gene, CDR3 protein, CDR3 DNA. The D gene is left open where the match is weak. Not all rows give a size; the values are once, few, many and, for expanded clones, a class.

size: NA
V: TRBV7-2
length: 13
J: TRBJ1-1
D: NA
CDR3: CASSSLPNTEAFF
DNA: TGTGCCAGCAGCTCCCTCCCGAACACTGAAGCTTTCTTT

size: many
V: TRBV2
length: 13
J: TRBJ2-1
D: NA
CDR3: CASFRSSYNEQFF
DNA: TGTGCCAGCTTTCGGAGCTCCTACAATGAGCAGTTCTTC

size: NA
V: TRBV6-1
length: 13
J: TRBJ2-3
D: NA
CDR3: CASRGQRRGTQYF
DNA: TGTGCCAGCAGGGGACAACGTCGGGGTACGCAGTATTTT

size: NA
V: TRBV20-1
length: 16
J: TRBJ2-5
D: TRBD1
CDR3: CSARSQGARAQETQYF
DNA: TGCAGTGCTAGGTCCCAGGGGGCGCGTGCCCAAGAGACCCAGTACTTC

size: NA
V: TRBV12-3/TRBV12-4
length: 16
J: TRBJ1-5
D: NA
CDR3: CASSSGTPYSNQPQHF
DNA: TGTGCCAGCAGTTCCGGGACACCATATAGCAATCAGCCCCAGCATTTT

size: few
V: TRBV5-1
length: 13
J: TRBJ2-5
D: NA
CDR3: CASNEAAQETQYF
DNA: TGCGCCAGCAACGAAGCAGCTCAAGAGACCCAGTACTTC

size: NA
V: TRBV29-1
length: 13
J: TRBJ1-1
D: NA
CDR3: CSVRPILNTEAFF
DNA: TGCAGCGTTAGACCGATATTAAACACTGAAGCTTTCTTT

size: many
V: TRBV27
length: 17
J: TRBJ2-3
D: NA
CDR3: CASSLLAAGGRADTQYF
DNA: TGTGCCAGCAGTTTATTAGCCGCCGGGGGACGGGCTGATACGCAGTATTTT

size: NA
V: TRBV20-1
length: 15
J: TRBJ2-1
D: TRBD1
CDR3: CSARKTGGSYNEQFF
DNA: TGCAGTGCTAGAAAGACAGGGGGATCCTACAATGAGCAGTTCTTC

size: NA
V: TRBV19
length: 14
J: TRBJ2-5
D: NA
CDR3: CASSTGTVQETQYF
DNA: TGTGCCAGTAGTACCGGGACTGTACAAGAGACCCAGTACTTC

size: NA
V: TRBV6-1
length: 16
J: TRBJ2-1
D: TRBD2
CDR3: CASSEWGERGSDEQFF
DNA: TGTGCCAGCAGTGAATGGGGGGAGCGGGGGTCGGATGAGCAGTTCTTC

size: NA
V: TRBV5-5
length: 18
J: TRBJ2-1
D: NA
CDR3: CASSLGRTGHADYNEQFF
DNA: TGTGCCAGCAGCTTGGGCAGAACAGGTCACGCGGACTACAATGAGCAGTTCTTC

size: NA
V: TRBV12-3/TRBV12-4
length: 14
J: TRBJ2-7
D: NA
CDR3: CASSLGLYSYEQYF
DNA: TGTGCCAGCAGTTTAGGGCTATACTCCTACGAGCAGTACTTC

size: many
V: TRBV9
length: 15
J: TRBJ2-3
D: TRBD1
CDR3: CASSVGGQAPLAQYF
DNA: TGTGCCAGCAGCGTAGGGGGACAGGCCCCACTCGCGCAGTATTTT

size: NA
V: TRBV28
length: 15
J: TRBJ2-4
D: NA
CDR3: CASSLLARAKNIQYF
DNA: TGTGCCAGCAGTTTATTAGCTAGAGCCAAAAACATTCAGTACTTC

size: once
V: TRBV7-2
length: 16
J: TRBJ2-3
D: TRBD2
CDR3: CASSLSGTSGGVIKYF
DNA: TGTGCCAGCAGCTTATCCGGGACGAGCGGGGGGGTTATTAAGTATTTT

size: few
V: TRBV7-2
length: 14
J: TRBJ2-7
D: TRBD2
CDR3: CASSLDGGALEQYF
DNA: TGTGCCAGCAGCTTAGACGGGGGGGCTCTCGAGCAGTACTTC

size: many
V: TRBV10-2
length: 14
J: TRBJ2-2
D: TRBD1
CDR3: CASSFGTVLGELFF
DNA: TGCGCCAGCAGTTTTGGGACAGTTTTGGGGGAGCTGTTTTTT

size: many
V: TRBV28
length: 13
J: TRBJ2-7
D: NA
CDR3: CASSFFGRYEQYF
DNA: TGTGCCAGCAGTTTCTTTGGGCGCTACGAGCAGTACTTC